These 20 T cell receptor beta chains share one sample of origin, sequenced in a study of CD8 T cells in ankylosing spondylitis (dated by TCRdb to 2017 to 2019). To prepare the library, 5' RACE was applied. Instrument used: Illumina HiSeq 2500. In TCRdb, the public reads were trimmed at Q25 with fastp and aligned with MiXCR, with productive beta chains retained. One record per CDR3 amino acid sequence lists the most common genes and DNA. Here the sample has approximately 100,000 distinct CDR3 sequences; about 8.5% occur a single time. The ten largest clones represent more than 9.5% of the sample. Sequenced sample: blood, either unsorted or a sorted T cell fraction (not recorded which). These receptors all stem from a male donor with ankylosing spondylitis or in good health (not recorded which).

This clonotype was picked up many times. The chain employs TRBV10-3 and TRBJ1-2, with TRBD1 identical over 7 bases. The CDR3 has 13 residues. Per the germline V gene, CDR1 is ENHRY and CDR2 is SYGVKD. V was pared by 7 bases and J by 3 bases, with 5 bases of the junction left unmatched. In DNA, the CDR3 is TGTGCCATCAACGGGGACAGAGACTATGGCTACACCTTC. Amino acid sequence: CAINGDRDYGYTF.

This clonotype appeared many times. The chain is built from TRBV9 and TRBJ1-2; 7 bases align to TRBD1. Germline V gives CDR1 SGDLS, CDR2 YYNGEE. This CDR3 is built from 15 residues. V was pared by 4 bases and J by 3 bases, with 9 bases of the junction left unmatched. The CDR3 protein is CASSISGTDDYGYTF. Written as DNA, the CDR3 is TGTGCCAGCAGCATCTCCGGGACAGACGACTATGGCTACACCTTC.

This sequence joins TRBV6-5 and TRBJ2-1; TRBD2 is a possible D gene (5 bases). CDR3 length: 13 amino acids. With 6 bases removed from V and 8 bases from J, the gap between germline ends came to 14 bases. Germline V lookup: CDR1 MNHEY, CDR2 SVGAGI. This CDR3 reads CASSSGRDYEQFF. The CDR3 DNA reads TGTGCCAGCAGCTCAGGCCGGGATTATGAGCAGTTCTTC.

The chain couples TRBV7-9 to TRBJ2-3, with D perhaps TRBD1 (6 bases). Germline assignment: CDR1 SEHNR and CDR2 FQNEAQ (reference sequence). Trimming pared 4 bases from V and 2 bases from J, leaving 13 bases between. The CDR3 sequence is 15 residues long. Here the CDR3 reads CASSYRQVDTDTQYF. CDR3 DNA sequence: TGTGCCAGCAGCTATAGACAGGTGGACACAGATACGCAGTATTTT.

The chain is built from TRBV20-1 and TRBJ2-7; unclear D gene. Germline assignment: CDR1 DFQATT and CDR2 SNEGSKA (reference sequence). Deletions cut 3 bases from V and 3 bases from J, with 3 bases between. The CDR3 has 10 amino acids. This CDR3 is CSARDYEQYF. CDR3 nucleotide sequence: TGCAGTGCTAGGGACTACGAGCAGTACTTC.

This clonotype has a count of ten or more. The genes are TRBV20-1 and TRBJ2-7; D gene ambiguous. The germline V gene has CDR1 DFQATT and CDR2 SNEGSKA (reference sequence). This CDR3 has 12 amino acids. The V end lost 2 bases, the J end lost 0 bases, and 5 bases lay between the germline ends. The DNA for the CDR3 is TGCAGTGCTAGACCCACCTCCTACGAGCAGTACTTC. This codes for CSARPTSYEQYF.

This clonotype was detected many times. V gene TRBV10-3 combines with J gene TRBJ2-2; 14 bases are a match to TRBD2. Germline lookup yields CDR1 ENHRY and CDR2 SYGVKD. The CDR3 sequence is 16 residues long. V was clipped by 9 bases and J by 3 bases; unmatched bases: 6. In DNA form, the CDR3 reads TGTGCCATTCGACTAGCGGGAGGGCCCGACACCGGGGAGCTGTTTTTT. It is translated as CAIRLAGGPDTGELFF.

This clonotype was counted at least ten times. The CDR3 is CASSQWGTEDTQYF. CDR3 coding DNA: TGTGCCAGCAGCCAGTGGGGGACCGAGGATACGCAGTATTTT. The V and J genes are TRBV4-2 and TRBJ2-3, with D perhaps TRBD1 or TRBD2 (5 bases each). V dropped 3 bases and J dropped 6 bases, with 13 bases sitting between them. Per germline, CDR1 LGHNA and CDR2 YNFKEQ. CDR3 length: 14 residues.

This clonotype was seen many times. The V and J genes are TRBV6-2 or TRBV6-3 and TRBJ2-7; D is unclear. V was cut by 0 bases and J by 2 bases, with 11 bases left in between. The CDR3 contains 15 residues. CDR1 and CDR2 (germline): MNHEY, SVGEGT. The CDR3 loop is CASSYSETFPYEQYF. CDR3 DNA sequence: TGTGCCAGCAGTTACTCGGAGACTTTCCCCTACGAGCAGTACTTC.

This clonotype was recorded many times. The genes are TRBV20-1 and TRBJ2-7; TRBD1 might be the D (6 bases). The CDR3 is made up of 13 amino acids. Germline V lookup: CDR1 DFQATT, CDR2 SNEGSKA (reference sequence). The V end was cut by 7 bases, the J end by 4 bases, with 17 bases between. CDR3: CSVQGPGYYEQYF. The CDR3 coding sequence is TGCAGTGTTCAGGGGCCGGGTTATTACGAGCAGTACTTC.

Ten or more counts support this clonotype. This chain connects TRBV6-2 or TRBV6-3 to TRBJ2-7; TRBD2 agrees at 7 bases. This CDR3 is 15 amino acids long. J was trimmed by 0 bases and V by 5 bases; bases with no gene match: 7. Germline values: CDR1 MNHEY, CDR2 SVGEGT. The CDR3 DNA sequence: TGTGCCAGCAGTAAAGTAGCGGGTAGCTCCTACGAGCAGTACTTC. This encodes CASSKVAGSSYEQYF.

This clonotype was detected ten times or more. The CDR3 coding sequence is TGCAGTGCTAGGTGGGGGACAGGGAATGAAAAACTGTTTTTT. Protein: CSARWGTGNEKLFF. The V and J genes are TRBV20-1 and TRBJ1-4, with 9 bases matching TRBD1. Germline CDR1 is DFQATT and CDR2 is SNEGSKA (reference sequence). Losses at the gene ends were 3 bases for V and 5 bases for J; bases not matched to a gene: 4. This CDR3 is built from 14 residues.

Many counts were recorded for this clonotype. The chain joins TRBV5-6 to TRBJ2-3; D is undetermined. CDR1 SGHDT and CDR2 YYEEEE come from the germline V gene. This CDR3 has 15 amino acids. The germline V and J ends were trimmed by 0 bases and 2 bases, with 10 bases remaining between them. DNA for the CDR3: TGTGCCAGCAGCTTGGTAACAGCCTACACAGATACGCAGTATTTT. This gives the protein CASSLVTAYTDTQYF.

This clonotype was detected ten times or more. J is TRBJ2-3 and V is TRBV24-1; D uncertain. Germline CDR1 KGHDR, CDR2 SFDVKD. Trimming removed 5 bases at V and 1 base at J, with 3 bases between. This CDR3 comprises 12 residues. CDR3 sequence (DNA): TGTGCCACCAGTGGGGGCACAGATACGCAGTATTTT. Translation: CATSGGTDTQYF.

This clonotype was observed a handful of times. This CDR3 is CASSLRSETQYF. The DNA of the CDR3 is TGTGCCAGCAGTTTAAGGTCTGAGACCCAGTACTTC. V is TRBV12-3 or TRBV12-4 and J is TRBJ2-5; D gene uncertain. CDR3 length equals 12 residues. Deletions cut 2 bases from V and 5 bases from J, with 6 bases between.

This chain joins TRBV7-9 and TRBJ2-1, with 14 bases fitting TRBD2. This CDR3 contains 16 residues. CDR1 is SEHNR and CDR2 is FQNEAQ in the germline V gene (reference sequence). Trimming removed 7 bases from V and 4 bases from J; junction bases left unmatched: 6. CDR3 sequence (DNA): TGTGCCAGCACCAGACTAGCGGGAGGGCCGTACAATGAGCAGTTCTTC. Protein sequence: CASTRLAGGPYNEQFF.

The chain uses TRBV20-1 and TRBJ1-6; D is unclear. The CDR3 covers 13 residues. Trimming left V 5 bases short and J 6 bases short, with 11 bases between. Per the germline V gene, CDR1 is DFQATT and CDR2 is SNEGSKA (reference sequence). In nucleotides, the CDR3 is TGCAGTGCTCATGGACGGGGTAATTCACCCCTCCACTTT. This gives the protein CSAHGRGNSPLHF.

This rearrangement joins TRBV2 to TRBJ2-3; D might be TRBD2 (5 bases). V was clipped by 6 bases and J by 4 bases, with 17 bases between them. This CDR3 has 15 residues. Germline CDR1 SNHLY, CDR2 FYNNEI. This CDR3 reads CASRERAAGPDTQYF. The CDR3 DNA reads TGTGCCAGCAGAGAGAGAGCGGCGGGCCCAGATACGCAGTATTTT.

The rearrangement uses TRBV6-6 and TRBJ2-2; unclear D gene. This CDR3 comprises 13 residues. Germline CDR1 is MNHNY and CDR2 is SVGAGI (reference sequence). Trimming removed 2 bases at V and 5 bases at J, with 6 bases between. The CDR3 is CASSYAETGELFF. The CDR3 DNA reads TGTGCCAGCAGTTACGCGGAAACCGGGGAGCTGTTTTTT.

This clonotype has just a few counts. This sequence joins TRBV12-3 or TRBV12-4 and TRBJ2-6, with D perhaps matching TRBD1 (6 bases). CDR3 length equals 20 residues. The V end lost 2 bases, the J end lost 0 bases, and 20 bases lay between the germline ends. CDR3 in DNA: TGTGCCAGCAGTTTATCTCGGAGAACAGGGAGACGCTCTGGGGCCAACGTCCTGACTTTC. Its protein is CASSLSRRTGRRSGANVLTF.